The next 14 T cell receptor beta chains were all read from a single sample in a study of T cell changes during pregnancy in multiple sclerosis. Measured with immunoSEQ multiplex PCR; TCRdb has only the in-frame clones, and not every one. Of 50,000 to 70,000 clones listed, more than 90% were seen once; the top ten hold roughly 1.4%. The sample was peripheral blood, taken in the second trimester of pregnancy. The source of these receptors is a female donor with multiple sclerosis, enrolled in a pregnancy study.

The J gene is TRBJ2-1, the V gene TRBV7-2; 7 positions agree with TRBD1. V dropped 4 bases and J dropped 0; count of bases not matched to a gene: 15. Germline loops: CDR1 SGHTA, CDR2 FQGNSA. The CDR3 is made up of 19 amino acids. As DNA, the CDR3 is TGTGCCAGCAGCTCCCCGAAAGCCCAGACAGGGAGCTCCTACAATGAGCAGTTCTTC. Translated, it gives CASSSPKAQTGSSYNEQFF.

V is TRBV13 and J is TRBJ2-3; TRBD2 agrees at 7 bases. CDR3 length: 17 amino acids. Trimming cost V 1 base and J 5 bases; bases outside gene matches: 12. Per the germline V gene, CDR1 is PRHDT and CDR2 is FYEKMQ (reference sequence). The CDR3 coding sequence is TGTGCCAGCAGCTTAGCTGGGGGAGGGCTATCCGGAGATACGCAGTATTTT. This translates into CASSLAGGGLSGDTQYF.

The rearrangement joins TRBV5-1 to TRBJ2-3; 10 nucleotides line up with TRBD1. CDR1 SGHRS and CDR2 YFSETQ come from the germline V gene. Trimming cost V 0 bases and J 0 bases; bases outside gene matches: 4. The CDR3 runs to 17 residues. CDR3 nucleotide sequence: TGCGCCAGCAGCTTGGGGACAGGGGGGTCTAGCACAGATACGCAGTATTTT. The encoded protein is CASSLGTGGSSTDTQYF.

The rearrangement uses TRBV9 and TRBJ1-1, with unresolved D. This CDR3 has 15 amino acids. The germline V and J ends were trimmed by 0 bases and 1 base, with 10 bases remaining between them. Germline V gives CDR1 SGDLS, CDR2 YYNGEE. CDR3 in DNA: TGTGCCAGCAGCGTAGTTGCACAGCCGAACACTGAAGCTTTCTTT. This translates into CASSVVAQPNTEAFF.

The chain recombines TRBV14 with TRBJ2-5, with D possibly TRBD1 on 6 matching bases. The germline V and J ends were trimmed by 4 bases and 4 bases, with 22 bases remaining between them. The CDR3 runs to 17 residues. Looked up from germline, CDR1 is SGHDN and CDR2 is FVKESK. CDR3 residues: CASSPHPAGVIGETQYF. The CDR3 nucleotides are TGTGCCAGCAGCCCCCATCCGGCAGGGGTAATCGGAGAGACCCAGTACTTC.

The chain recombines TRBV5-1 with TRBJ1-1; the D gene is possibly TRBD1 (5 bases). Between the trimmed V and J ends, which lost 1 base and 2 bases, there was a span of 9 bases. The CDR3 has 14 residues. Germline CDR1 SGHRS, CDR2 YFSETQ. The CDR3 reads CASSLYRSNTEAFF. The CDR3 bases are TGCGCCAGCAGCTTGTACAGGAGTAACACTGAAGCTTTCTTT.

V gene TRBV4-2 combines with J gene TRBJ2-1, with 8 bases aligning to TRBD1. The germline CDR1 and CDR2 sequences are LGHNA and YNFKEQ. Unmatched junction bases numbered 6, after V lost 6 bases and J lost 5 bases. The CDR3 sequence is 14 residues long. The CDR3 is CASSHGQGNNEQFF. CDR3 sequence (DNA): TGTGCCAGCAGTCACGGACAGGGTAACAATGAGCAGTTCTTC.

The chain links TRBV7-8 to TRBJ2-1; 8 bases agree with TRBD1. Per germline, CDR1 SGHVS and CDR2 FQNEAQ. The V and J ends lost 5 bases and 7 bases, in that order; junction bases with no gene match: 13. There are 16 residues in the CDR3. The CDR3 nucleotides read TGTGCCAGCAGCCGCCCCCGGGGACAGGCGGGGAATGAGCAGTTCTTC. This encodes CASSRPRGQAGNEQFF.

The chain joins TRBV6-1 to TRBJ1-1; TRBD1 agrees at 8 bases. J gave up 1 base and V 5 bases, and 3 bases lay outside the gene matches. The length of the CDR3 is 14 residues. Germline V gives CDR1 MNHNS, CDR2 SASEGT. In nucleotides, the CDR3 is TGTGCCAGCAGTTCCGGGACAGGGAACACTGAAGCTTTCTTT. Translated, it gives CASSSGTGNTEAFF.

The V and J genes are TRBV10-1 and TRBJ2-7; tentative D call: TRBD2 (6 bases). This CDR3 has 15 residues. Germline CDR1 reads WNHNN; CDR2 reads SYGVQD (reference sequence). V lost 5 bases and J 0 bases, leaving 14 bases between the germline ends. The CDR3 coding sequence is TGCGCCAGCAGTCCTGGGGACTTAATCTCCTACGAGCAGTACTTC. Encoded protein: CASSPGDLISYEQYF.

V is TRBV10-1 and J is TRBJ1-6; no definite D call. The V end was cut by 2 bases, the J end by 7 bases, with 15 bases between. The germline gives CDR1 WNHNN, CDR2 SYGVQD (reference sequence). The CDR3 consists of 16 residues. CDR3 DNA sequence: TGCGCCAGCAGTGAGCTTGGGGAGGGAGAAAATTCACCCCTCCACTTT. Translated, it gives CASSELGEGENSPLHF.

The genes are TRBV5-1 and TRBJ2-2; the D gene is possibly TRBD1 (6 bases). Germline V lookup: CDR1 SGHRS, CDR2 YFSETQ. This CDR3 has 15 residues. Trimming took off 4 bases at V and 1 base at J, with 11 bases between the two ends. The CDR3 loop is CASSLGQLNTGELFF. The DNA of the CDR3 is TGCGCCAGCAGCCTTGGACAGCTGAACACCGGGGAGCTGTTTTTT.

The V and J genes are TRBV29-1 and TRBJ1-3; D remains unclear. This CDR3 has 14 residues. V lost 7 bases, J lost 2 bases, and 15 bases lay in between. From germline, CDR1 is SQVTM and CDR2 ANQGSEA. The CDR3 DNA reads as TGCAGCGCGAACGGGGTCTTAGCTGGAAACACCATATATTTT. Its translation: CSANGVLAGNTIYF.

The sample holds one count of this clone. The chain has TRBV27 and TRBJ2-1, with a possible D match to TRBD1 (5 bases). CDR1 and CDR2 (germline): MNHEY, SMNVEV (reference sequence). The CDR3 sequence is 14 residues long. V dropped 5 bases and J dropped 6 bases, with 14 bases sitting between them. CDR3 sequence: CASSPSRGSNEQFF. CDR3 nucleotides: TGTGCCAGCAGTCCGAGTAGGGGCTCCAATGAGCAGTTCTTC.